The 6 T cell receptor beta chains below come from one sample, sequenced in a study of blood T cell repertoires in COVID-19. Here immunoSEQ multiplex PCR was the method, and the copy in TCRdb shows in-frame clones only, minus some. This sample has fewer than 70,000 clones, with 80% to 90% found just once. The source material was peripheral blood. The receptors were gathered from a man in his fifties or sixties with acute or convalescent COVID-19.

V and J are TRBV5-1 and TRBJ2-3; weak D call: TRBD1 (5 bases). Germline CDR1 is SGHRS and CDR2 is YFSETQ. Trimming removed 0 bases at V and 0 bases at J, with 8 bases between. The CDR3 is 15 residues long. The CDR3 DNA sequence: TGCGCCAGCAGCTTGGGACAGAGAAGCACAGATACGCAGTATTTT. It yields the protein CASSLGQRSTDTQYF.

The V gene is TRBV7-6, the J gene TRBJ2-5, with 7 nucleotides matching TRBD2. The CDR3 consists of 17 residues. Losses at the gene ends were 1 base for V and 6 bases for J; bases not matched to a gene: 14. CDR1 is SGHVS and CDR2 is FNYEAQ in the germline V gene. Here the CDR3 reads CASSLGRARERRKTQYF. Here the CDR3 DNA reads TGTGCCAGCAGCTTAGGACGTGCGCGGGAGAGGCGGAAGACCCAGTACTTC.

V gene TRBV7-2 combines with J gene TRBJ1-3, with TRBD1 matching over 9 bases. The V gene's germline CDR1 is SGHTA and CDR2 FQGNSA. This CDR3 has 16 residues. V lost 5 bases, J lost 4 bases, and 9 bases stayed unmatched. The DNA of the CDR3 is TGTGCCAGCAGCCCCTCCGGGACAGGGTCGGGAAACACCATATATTTT. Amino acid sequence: CASSPSGTGSGNTIYF.

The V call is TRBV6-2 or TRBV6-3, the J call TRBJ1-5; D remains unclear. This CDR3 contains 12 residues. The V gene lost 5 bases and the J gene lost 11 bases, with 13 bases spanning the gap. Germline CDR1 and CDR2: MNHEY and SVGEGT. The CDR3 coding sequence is TGTGCCAGCAGTAACCCTATCATGACCCAGCATTTT. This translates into CASSNPIMTQHF.

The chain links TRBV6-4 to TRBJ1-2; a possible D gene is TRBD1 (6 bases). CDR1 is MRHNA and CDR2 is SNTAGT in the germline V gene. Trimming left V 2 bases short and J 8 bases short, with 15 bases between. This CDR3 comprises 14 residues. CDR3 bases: TGTGCCAGCAGTGACCCAGGGGTGAATGGGGGCTACACCTTC. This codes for CASSDPGVNGGYTF.

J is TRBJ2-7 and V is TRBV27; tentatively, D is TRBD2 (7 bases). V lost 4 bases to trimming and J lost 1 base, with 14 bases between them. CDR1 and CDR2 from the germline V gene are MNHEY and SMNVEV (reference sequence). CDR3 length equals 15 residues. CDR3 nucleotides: TGTGCCAGCAGTTCACAGGGAGGGGGGTCCTACGAGCAGTACGTC. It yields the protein CASSSQGGGSYEQYV.